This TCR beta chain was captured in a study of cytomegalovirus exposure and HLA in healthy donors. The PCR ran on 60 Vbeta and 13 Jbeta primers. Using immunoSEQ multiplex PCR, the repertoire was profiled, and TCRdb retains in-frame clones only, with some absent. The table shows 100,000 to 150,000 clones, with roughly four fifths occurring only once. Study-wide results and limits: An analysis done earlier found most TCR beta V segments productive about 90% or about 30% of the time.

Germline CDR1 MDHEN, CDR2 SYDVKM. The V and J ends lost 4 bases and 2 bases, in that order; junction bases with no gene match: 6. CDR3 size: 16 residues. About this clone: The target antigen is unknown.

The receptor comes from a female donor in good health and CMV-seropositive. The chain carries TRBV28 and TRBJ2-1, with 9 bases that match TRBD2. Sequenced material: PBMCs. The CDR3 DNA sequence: TGTGCCAGCAGTTCGCTAGCGGGGCGAACCTACAATGAGCAGTTCTTC. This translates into CASSSLAGRTYNEQFF.